The rows below give T cell receptor beta chains drawn from one sample of a study of blood T cell repertoires in COVID-19. Measured with immunoSEQ multiplex PCR; TCRdb has only the in-frame clones, and not every one. The sample lists approximately 200,000 clones, over 75% seen once, with approximately 5.3% in the top ten. Sample: peripheral blood. All receptors derive from a human donor in a cohort sampled during active COVID-19. The CDR3 runs from the conserved cysteine through the conserved F or W. A D gene is named only where the DNA matches it firmly. Part of the rows lack a size; the others show once, few, many or a class for expanded clones.

j_call | clone_size | d_call | v_call | cdr3_aa | cdr3_nt
TRBJ1-1 | NA | TRBD1 | TRBV29-1 | CSAAGGSNTEAFF | TGCAGCGCCGCAGGGGGATCGAACACTGAAGCTTTCTTT
TRBJ2-7 | NA | NA | TRBV5-1 | CASSVGDWDSYEQYF | TGCGCCAGCAGCGTGGGGGACTGGGACTCCTACGAGCAGTACTTC
TRBJ2-7 | NA | NA | TRBV13 | CASSLGQDRKYEQYF | TGTGCCAGCAGCTTAGGCCAGGACAGAAAATACGAGCAGTACTTC
TRBJ2-7 | once | TRBD1 | TRBV5-1 | CASSLSQGVTYEQYF | TGCGCCAGCAGCTTGAGCCAGGGGGTGACCTACGAGCAGTACTTC
TRBJ2-7 | NA | TRBD1 | TRBV10-3 | CAISESGRGRIYEQYF | TGTGCCATCAGTGAGTCGGGAAGGGGGCGAATCTACGAGCAGTACTTC
TRBJ2-7 | NA | NA | TRBV7-3 | CASSLGSGLSYEQYF | TGTGCCAGCAGCTTAGGGTCAGGGTTGAGCTACGAGCAGTACTTC
TRBJ2-7 | NA | TRBD1 | TRBV7-9 | CASSSGTGLTYEQYF | TGTGCCAGCAGCTCAGGGACAGGGTTAACCTACGAGCAGTACTTC
TRBJ1-1 | NA | TRBD1 | TRBV7-3 | CASSRQGAGFTEAFF | TGTGCCAGCAGCCGACAGGGCGCGGGGTTCACTGAAGCTTTCTTT
TRBJ1-1 | NA | NA | TRBV18 | CASSPQSSNTEAFF | TGTGCCAGCTCACCACAGTCCAGTAACACTGAAGCTTTCTTT
TRBJ2-3 | once | NA | TRBV7-3 | CASSSGTSRDTQYF | TGTGCCAGCAGCTCCGGGACAAGCCGGGATACGCAGTATTTT
TRBJ2-1 | NA | NA | TRBV19 | CASSIGVAAINEQFF | TGTGCCAGTAGTATCGGAGTAGCGGCTATCAATGAGCAGTTCTTC
TRBJ2-7 | NA | NA | TRBV19 | CASRSGFTYEQYF | TGTGCTAGTAGGAGCGGTTTTACCTACGAGCAGTACTTC
TRBJ1-1 | once | NA | TRBV30 | CAWSVQGMWVTEAFF | TGTGCCTGGAGTGTACAGGGAATGTGGGTCACTGAAGCTTTCTTT
TRBJ1-2 | NA | NA | TRBV14 | CASSPLSRGDGYTF | TGTGCCAGCAGCCCTCTCTCGCGCGGCGATGGCTACACCTTC
TRBJ2-1 | NA | TRBD2 | TRBV11-2 | CASSATLAGGRNEQFF | TGTGCCAGCAGCGCCACCCTAGCGGGAGGACGCAATGAGCAGTTCTTC
TRBJ2-7 | NA | TRBD1 | TRBV14 | CASSQGPEGTGREQYF | TGTGCCAGCAGCCAAGGGCCTGAAGGGACAGGGCGCGAGCAGTACTTC
TRBJ2-7 | NA | TRBD1 | TRBV14 | CASSPQGVGEQYF | TGTGCCAGCAGCCCACAGGGGGTGGGCGAGCAGTACTTC
TRBJ2-7 | once | TRBD2 | TRBV13 | CASSLGAGNEQYF | TGTGCCAGCAGCTTAGGAGCGGGGAACGAGCAGTACTTC
TRBJ2-7 | NA | NA | TRBV6-1 | CASSESVAETYEQYF | TGTGCCAGCAGTGAATCGGTAGCTGAGACCTACGAGCAGTACTTC
TRBJ1-2 | NA | NA | TRBV7-9 | CASSLEQNNYGYTF | TGTGCCAGCAGCTTAGAACAGAATAACTATGGCTACACCTTC
TRBJ1-6 | NA | NA | TRBV7-9 | CASSSRGGFESPLHF | TGTGCCAGCAGCTCGCGCGGGGGTTTCGAGTCACCCCTCCACTTT
TRBJ2-1 | NA | NA | TRBV28 | CASSRNEQFF | TGTGCCAGCAGCCGCAATGAGCAGTTCTTC
TRBJ2-1 | NA | NA | TRBV7-2 | CASSLYDRPPYNEQFF | TGTGCCAGCAGCTTATACGACAGACCACCCTACAATGAGCAGTTCTTC
TRBJ2-3 | NA | NA | TRBV10-3 | CAISGEGLEGMDTDTQYF | TGTGCCATCAGTGGAGAAGGCCTCGAGGGAATGGACACAGATACGCAGTATTTT
TRBJ1-2 | NA | TRBD1 | TRBV7-6 | CASSPTTGASIYGYTF | TGTGCCAGCAGCCCGACCACAGGGGCTTCAATCTATGGCTACACCTTC
TRBJ1-1 | NA | TRBD1 | TRBV6-5 | CASSYYGQGVRGAFF | TGTGCCAGCAGTTACTACGGGCAGGGGGTAAGGGGAGCTTTCTTT
TRBJ2-3 | NA | TRBD2 | TRBV2 | CASSEGLAGGGDTQYF | TGTGCCAGCAGTGAAGGACTAGCGGGAGGAGGAGATACGCAGTATTTT
TRBJ2-5 | NA | TRBD2 | TRBV4-2 | CASSLTSGKGQETQYF | TGTGCCAGCAGCCTCACTAGCGGGAAAGGCCAAGAGACCCAGTACTTC
TRBJ2-7 | NA | TRBD2 | TRBV5-8 | CASSLDSGGFFEQYF | TGTGCCAGCAGCTTGGATAGCGGGGGGTTTTTCGAGCAGTACTTC
TRBJ2-3 | NA | NA | TRBV29-1 | CSVPPLSSLLDTQYF | TGCAGCGTGCCCCCCCTTAGCTCCCTCCTCGATACGCAGTATTTT
TRBJ2-1 | NA | TRBD2 | TRBV18 | CASSPRLAGDSYNEQFF | TGTGCCAGCTCACCTCGACTAGCGGGAGACTCCTACAATGAGCAGTTCTTC
TRBJ2-7 | NA | TRBD1 | TRBV28 | CASSWTGAGEQYF | TGTGCCAGCAGTTGGACAGGGGCGGGGGAGCAGTACTTC
TRBJ2-7 | NA | NA | TRBV27 | CASSFGRGEQYF | TGTGCCAGCAGTTTCGGAAGAGGCGAGCAGTACTTC
TRBJ2-1 | NA | NA | TRBV6-2/TRBV6-3 | CASSSVYNEQFF | TGTGCCAGCAGTTCCGTTTACAATGAGCAGTTCTTC
TRBJ2-7 | few | NA | TRBV7-9 | CASSSVAPAYEQYF | TGTGCCAGCAGCTCTGTCGCGCCTGCCTACGAGCAGTACTTC
TRBJ2-5 | NA | NA | TRBV27 | CASSPWATGQETQYF | TGTGCCAGCAGTCCCTGGGCGACAGGCCAAGAGACCCAGTACTTC
TRBJ1-5 | few | NA | TRBV6-4 | CASSDGGQGPYSNQPQHF | TGTGCCAGCAGTGACGGTGGGCAGGGTCCTTATAGCAATCAGCCCCAGCATTTT
TRBJ1-1 | NA | NA | TRBV7-2 | CASSLATPGLNTEAFF | TGTGCCAGCAGCTTAGCGACGCCAGGGTTGAACACTGAAGCTTTCTTT
TRBJ2-7 | NA | TRBD2 | TRBV3-1/TRBV3-2 | CASSQGLAGYEQYF | TGTGCCAGCAGCCAGGGACTAGCGGGCTACGAGCAGTACTTC
TRBJ1-1 | NA | NA | TRBV18 | CASSPDRVAKAFF | TGTGCCAGCTCACCAGATCGGGTCGCCAAAGCTTTCTTT
TRBJ1-1 | NA | NA | TRBV28 | CASNRPLNTEAFF | TGTGCCAGCAACAGGCCTCTGAACACTGAAGCTTTCTTT
TRBJ2-1 | NA | NA | TRBV9 | CASSEHPSAGSYNEQFF | TGTGCCAGCAGTGAACACCCATCTGCGGGGTCCTACAATGAGCAGTTCTTC
TRBJ2-7 | few | NA | TRBV9 | CASSGTRGSEQYF | TGTGCCAGCAGCGGGACTCGGGGGTCCGAGCAGTACTTC
TRBJ1-5 | NA | NA | TRBV28 | CASSLLSQPQHF | TGTGCCAGCAGTTTATTGAGTCAGCCCCAGCATTTT
TRBJ2-6 | few | TRBD1 | TRBV7-9 | CASSIGTETLSSGANVLTF | TGTGCCAGCAGCATCGGGACAGAGACACTTTCCTCTGGGGCCAACGTCCTGACTTTC
TRBJ2-7 | once | TRBD2 | TRBV5-1 | CASSLALAGGSPEQYF | TGCGCCAGCAGCTTGGCTTTAGCGGGAGGGTCCCCCGAGCAGTACTTC
TRBJ2-1 | NA | NA | TRBV9 | CASSVGLPGLNEQFF | TGTGCCAGCAGCGTAGGCCTACCGGGACTGAATGAGCAGTTCTTC
TRBJ2-1 | NA | NA | TRBV28 | CASSLSYEQFF | TGTGCCAGCAGTTTAAGCTATGAGCAGTTCTTC
TRBJ1-2 | NA | TRBD1 | TRBV5-8 | CASSHIVEGANGYTF | TGTGCCAGCAGCCACATCGTAGAGGGGGCAAATGGCTACACCTTC
TRBJ2-7 | NA | NA | TRBV6-5 | CASSAGGHTLYEQYF | TGTGCCAGCAGCGCCGGTGGACACACCTTATACGAGCAGTACTTC
TRBJ1-6 | NA | TRBD1 | TRBV2 | CASSAEGGGVNSPLHF | TGTGCCAGCAGTGCAGAAGGGGGCGGCGTGAATTCACCCCTCCACTTT
TRBJ2-6 | NA | NA | TRBV4-2 | CASSQQGSGANVLTF | TGTGCCAGCAGCCAGCAGGGGTCTGGGGCCAACGTCCTGACTTTC
TRBJ1-4 | many | NA | TRBV27 | CASSYRDGTDELFF | TGTGCCAGCAGTTACAGGGATGGTACTGATGAACTGTTTTTT
TRBJ1-2 | NA | NA | TRBV7-9 | CASSLDSNYGYTF | TGTGCCAGCAGCTTAGACAGTAACTATGGCTACACCTTC
TRBJ1-2 | once | NA | TRBV6-5 | CATCRAGSYGYTF | TGTGCCACCTGCCGTGCGGGGAGCTATGGCTACACCTTC
TRBJ2-1 | NA | TRBD1 | TRBV5-1 | CASSLTGGYYEQFF | TGCGCCAGCAGCTTAACAGGGGGTTATTATGAGCAGTTCTTC
TRBJ1-2 | NA | NA | TRBV4-2 | CASSSQVRGGYTF | TGTGCCAGCAGCTCTCAGGTCAGGGGCGGCTACACCTTC